These 19 T cell receptor beta chains were all obtained from the same sample, sequenced in a study of CD8+ T cells in alopecia areata. In each case, RNA was isolated and then reverse transcribed into cDNA as the sequencing template. Measured with immunoSEQ multiplex PCR; TCRdb has only the in-frame clones, and not every one. The sample has some 180,000 clones, around 63% seen once. The source material was CD4+ T cells sorted from blood, sampled at week 0. These receptors were taken from a human donor with alopecia areata.

On this clone: In the same sample, other DNA sequences code for this CDR3. This chain connects TRBV29-1 to TRBJ2-5; TRBD1 might be the D (5 bases). The CDR3 loop spans 13 amino acids. Germline-derived CDR1 and CDR2 are SQVTM and ANQGSEA. V was pared by 7 bases and J by 2 bases, with 14 bases between. In DNA form, the CDR3 reads TGCAGCGCCGGACAAGTTCTTCAAGAGACCCAGTACTTC. The encoded protein is CSAGQVLQETQYF. Full variable domain (rest looked up from reference TRBV29-1 and TRBJ2-5): SAVISQKPSRDICQRGTSLTIQCQVDSQVTMMFWYRQQPGQSLTLIATANQGSEATYESGFVIDKFPISRPNLTFSTLTVSNMSPEDSSIYLCSAGQVLQETQYFGPGTRLLVL.

There are many counts of this clone. This chain links TRBV5-6 with TRBJ2-3; no definite D call. The germline V gene has CDR1 SGHDT and CDR2 YYEEEE. The CDR3 is 15 amino acids. The V end was cut by 2 bases, the J end by 3 bases, with 13 bases between. The DNA for the CDR3 is TGTGCCAGCAGCTTAAGAATATTTTCGACAGATACGCAGTATTTT. This sequence encodes CASSLRIFSTDTQYF.

The chain employs TRBV25-1 and TRBJ2-3; 11 positions agree with TRBD1. The CDR3 consists of 15 residues. With V trimmed by 6 bases and J by 4 bases, 6 bases remained unmatched. The germline CDR1 and CDR2 sequences are MGHDK and SYGVNS. The CDR3 DNA sequence: TGTGCCAGCAGGACCGGGACAGGGGGTCCAGATACGCAGTATTTT. Protein sequence: CASRTGTGGPDTQYF.

V is TRBV2 and J is TRBJ1-2; tentatively, D is TRBD1 (6 bases). Looked up from germline, CDR1 is SNHLY and CDR2 is FYNNEI. V lost 6 bases to trimming and J lost 8 bases, with 13 bases between them. This CDR3 contains 12 residues. The CDR3 loop reads CASRDTGLGYTF. In DNA, the CDR3 is TGTGCCAGCAGGGACACAGGGTTGGGCTACACCTTC.

This clone was seen more than once but under ten times. The V call is TRBV5-1, the J call TRBJ1-1, with 8 bases that match TRBD1. Losses at the gene ends were 2 bases for V and 0 bases for J; bases not matched to a gene: 6. The CDR3 contains 16 residues. Germline-derived CDR1 and CDR2 are SGHRS and YFSETQ. In DNA, the CDR3 is TGCGCCAGCAGCTTCGACAGGGGCGGCCTGAACACTGAAGCTTTCTTT. Protein product: CASSFDRGGLNTEAFF. Full variable domain (rest looked up from reference TRBV5-1 and TRBJ1-1): KAGVTQTPRYLIKTRGQQVTLSCSPISGHRSVSWYQQTPGQGLQFLFEYFSETQRNKGNFPGRFSGRQFSNSRSEMNVSTLELGDSALYLCASSFDRGGLNTEAFFGQGTRLTVV.

The chain combines TRBV6-6 with TRBJ2-3; no clear D gene. CDR3 length equals 13 residues. Germline CDR1 and CDR2: MNHNY and SVGAGI (reference sequence). The ends were cut back, 0 bases at V and 6 bases at J, with 7 bases in the middle. For the CDR3, the DNA is TGTGCCAGCAGTTACTCCTCCGGGGATACGCAGTATTTT. It codes for CASSYSSGDTQYF.

V is TRBV29-1 and J is TRBJ1-1; possible D gene TRBD1, 5 bases. Trimming took off 5 bases at V and 0 bases at J, with 16 bases between the two ends. Germline V CDR1 and CDR2: SQVTM, ANQGSEA. This CDR3 comprises 15 residues. The CDR3 loop is CSVQGRADMNTEAFF. The CDR3 DNA is TGCAGCGTTCAAGGGAGGGCGGACATGAACACTGAAGCTTTCTTT.

With regard to this clone: Mismatch with germline at one junction end may stem from a read error. The chain uses TRBV19 and TRBJ2-1, with D perhaps matching TRBD2 (6 bases). The germline V gene has CDR1 LNHDA and CDR2 SQIVND (reference sequence). The CDR3 spans 16 residues. This CDR3 is CASSPNQGPGDNEQFF. DNA of the CDR3: TGTGCCAGTAGTCCCAACCAGGGTCCGGGAGACAATGAGCAATTCTTC.

V is TRBV4-3 and J is TRBJ1-4; 7 bases match TRBD1. The CDR3 covers 16 residues. The ends lost 4 bases at V and 8 bases at J; junction bases unmatched: 13. From germline, CDR1 is LGHNA and CDR2 YSLEER. The CDR3 protein is CASSPNRQGSHEKLFF. CDR3 nucleotide sequence: TGCGCCAGCAGCCCGAATCGACAGGGCAGTCACGAAAAACTGTTTTTT.

The chain uses TRBV12-5 and TRBJ2-1; D possibly corresponds to TRBD2 (5 bases). Trimming cost V 2 bases and J 7 bases, with 15 bases left between them. The CDR3 extends over 15 amino acids. Per the germline V gene, CDR1 is LGHNT and CDR2 is FRNRAP. CDR3 nucleotide sequence: TGTGCTAGTGGTTTGTATGGGAATTCGGGGAATGAGCAGTTCTTC. This gives the protein CASGLYGNSGNEQFF.

The chain combines TRBV30 with TRBJ1-2; D is unclear. Trimming removed 0 bases at V and 4 bases at J, with 12 bases between. Germline V gives CDR1 GTSNPN, CDR2 SVGIG (reference sequence). CDR3 length equals 14 residues. This CDR3 is CAWSVRGYGYGYTF. In nucleotides, the CDR3 is TGTGCCTGGAGTGTAAGAGGGTACGGCTATGGCTACACCTTC.

In nucleotides, the CDR3 is TGTGCCAGCAGCTTGAGGGACGGTCGTGAAGCTTTCTTT. It yields the protein CASSLRDGREAFF. The chain uses TRBV7-2 and TRBJ1-1; tentatively, D is TRBD1 (5 bases). The CDR3 is made up of 13 amino acids. V was clipped by 3 bases and J by 7 bases, with 12 bases between them. CDR1 is SGHTA, CDR2 FQGNSA, per germline.

This sequence joins TRBV13 and TRBJ2-5; the match to TRBD2 covers 11 bases. The CDR3 length is 16 residues. Germline values: CDR1 PRHDT, CDR2 FYEKMQ (reference sequence). Germline trimming cut 5 bases from V and 3 bases from J; bases unmatched to any gene: 8. As DNA, the CDR3 is TGTGCCAGCAGCCTAAGACTAGCGGGGAAAAAAGAGACCCAGTACTTC. Translation gives CASSLRLAGKKETQYF.

This clone was counted once. V and J are TRBV25-1 and TRBJ1-5, with 8 bases identical to TRBD1. In germline, CDR1 is MGHDK, CDR2 SYGVNS. This CDR3 comprises 14 residues. V shed 6 bases and J 3 bases; nucleotides not matched to a gene: 4. CDR3 sequence: CASSVDRDNQPQHF. CDR3 nucleotide sequence: TGTGCCAGCAGCGTGGACAGGGACAATCAGCCCCAGCATTTT.

In nucleotides, the CDR3 is TGTGCCAGCAGAACTAGCGGGGTGCCCTACGAGCAGTACTTC. It translates to CASRTSGVPYEQYF. The J gene is TRBJ2-7, the V gene TRBV27; 10 bases agree with TRBD2. The CDR3 has 14 residues. Germline CDR1 is MNHEY and CDR2 is SMNVEV (reference sequence). The J segment lost 2 bases and the V segment lost 6 bases, leaving 4 bases of the junction unmatched.

The chain links TRBV2 to TRBJ2-1; the match to TRBD2 covers 11 bases. Germline CDR1 SNHLY, CDR2 FYNNEI. Germline trimming cut 1 base from V and 13 bases from J; bases unmatched to any gene: 6. This CDR3 has 14 amino acids. CDR3 coding DNA: TGTGCCAGCAGTGAAGTAGCGGGGGGGATGGGTCAGTTCTTC. It encodes CASSEVAGGMGQFF.

Here the CDR3 reads CASSLRSAGTTDTQYF. Here the CDR3 DNA reads TGCGCCAGCAGCTTGAGGTCCGCGGGAACCACAGATACGCAGTATTTT. V gene TRBV5-1 combines with J gene TRBJ2-3, with a weak D call TRBD2 (6 bases). Trimming left V 1 base short and J 2 bases short, with 14 bases between. This CDR3 is built from 16 residues. CDR1 SGHRS and CDR2 YFSETQ come from the germline V gene.

The chain is built from TRBV4-3 and TRBJ1-2, with D possibly matching TRBD1 (5 bases). CDR3 size: 14 residues. V was clipped by 0 bases and J by 8 bases, with 13 bases between them. The germline V gene has CDR1 LGHNA and CDR2 YSLEER. CDR3 in amino acids: CASSQDPGLWGYTF. DNA of the CDR3: TGCGCCAGCAGCCAAGACCCGGGGCTATGGGGCTACACCTTC.

This clone was seen a single time. The gene calls are TRBV7-9 and TRBJ2-2, with unresolved D. Per the germline V gene, CDR1 is SEHNR and CDR2 is FQNEAQ (reference sequence). V was shortened by 1 base and J by 8 bases, with 5 bases between the two germline ends. This CDR3 has 12 residues. The CDR3 here is CASSLDVGELFF. DNA for the CDR3: TGTGCCAGCAGCTTAGACGTGGGGGAGCTGTTTTTT. Full variable domain (missing parts from reference TRBV7-9 and TRBJ2-2): DTGVSQNPRHKITKRGQNVTFRCDPISEHNRLYWYRQTLGQGPEFLTYFQNEAQLEKSRLLSDRFSAERPKGSFSTLEIQRTEQGDSAMYLCASSLDVGELFFGEGSRLTVL.